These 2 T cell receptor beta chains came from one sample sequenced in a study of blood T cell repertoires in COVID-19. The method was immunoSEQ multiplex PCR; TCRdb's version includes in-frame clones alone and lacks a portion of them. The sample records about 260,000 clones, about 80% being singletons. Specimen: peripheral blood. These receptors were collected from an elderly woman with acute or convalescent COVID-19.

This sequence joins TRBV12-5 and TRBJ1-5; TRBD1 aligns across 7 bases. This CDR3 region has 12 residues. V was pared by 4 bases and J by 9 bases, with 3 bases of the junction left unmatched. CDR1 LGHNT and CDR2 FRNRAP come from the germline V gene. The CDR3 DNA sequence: TGTGCTAGTGGTTGGGGACAGACGCCCCAGCATTTT. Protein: CASGWGQTPQHF. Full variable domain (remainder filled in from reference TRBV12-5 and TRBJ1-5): DARVTQTPRHKVTEMGQEVTMRCQPILGHNTVFWYRQTMMQGLELLAYFRNRAPLDDSGMPKDRFSAEMPDATLATLKIQPSEPRDSAVYFCASGWGQTPQHFGDGTRLSIL.

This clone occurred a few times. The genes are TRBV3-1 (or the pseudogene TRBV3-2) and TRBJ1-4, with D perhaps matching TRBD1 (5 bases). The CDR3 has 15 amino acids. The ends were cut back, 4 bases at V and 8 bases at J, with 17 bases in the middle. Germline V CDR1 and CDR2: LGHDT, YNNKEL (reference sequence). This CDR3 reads CASSPSSGGREKLFF. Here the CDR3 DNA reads TGTGCCAGCAGCCCATCCTCGGGGGGAAGGGAAAAACTGTTTTTT.